The rows below give T cell receptor beta chains drawn from one sample of a study of T cells in Graves' hyperthyroidism and ophthalmopathy. One entry per CDR3 protein, called by TCRdb with MiXCR from the multiplex PCR reads. The table has more than 300,000 distinct CDR3 sequences, around 15% seen once. Sequenced sample: blood. These receptors came from a woman in her 30s with Graves' ophthalmopathy. The CDR3 runs from the conserved cysteine through the conserved F or W. Fields, in order: CDR3 protein, CDR3 DNA, J gene, clone size, V gene, D gene. D genes are given only for firm matches. Clone size is not always given. Where it is, it says once, few, many or a class for expanded clones.

CASSLRFYGYTF | TGTGCCAGCAGTTTACGGTTCTATGGCTACACCTTC | TRBJ1-2 | few | TRBV28 | -
CASRTVGGPQETQYF | TGTGCCAGCAGAACCGTGGGAGGGCCCCAAGAGACCCAGTACTTC | TRBJ2-5 | many | TRBV11-2 | TRBD2
CASSLVSNTDTQYF | TGTGCCAGCAGTTTAGTGTCTAACACAGATACGCAGTATTTT | TRBJ2-3 | many | TRBV12-3/TRBV12-4 | -
CATGLDGYTF | TGTGCCACAGGGCTGGATGGCTACACCTTC | TRBJ1-2 | many | TRBV12-3/TRBV12-4 | -
CASSYSYSGATEAFF | TGTGCCAGCAGTTACTCGTACAGTGGGGCAACTGAAGCTTTCTTT | TRBJ1-1 | - | TRBV6-5 | -
CASSQGLLAPYNEQFF | TGTGCCAGCAGCCAAGGCCTACTAGCGCCCTACAATGAGCAGTTCTTC | TRBJ2-1 | many | TRBV14 | TRBD2
CASSLSREEQYF | TGTGCCAGCAGCCTTTCTCGGGAAGAGCAGTACTTC | TRBJ2-7 | many | TRBV7-9 | -
CASSPNGGPNEKLFF | TGTGCCAGCTCACCAAATGGAGGACCTAATGAAAAACTGTTTTTT | TRBJ1-4 | many | TRBV18 | -
CASSPPGTPMNTEAFF | TGTGCCAGCTCACCCCCCGGGACCCCAATGAACACTGAAGCTTTCTTT | TRBJ1-1 | many | TRBV18 | -
CASSLAPSTGTGNTIYF | TGTGCCAGCAGCTTGGCCCCGTCAACAGGGACTGGAAACACCATATATTTT | TRBJ1-3 | many | TRBV5-5 | -
CASSITGAGASYEQYF | TGTGCCAGTAGTATAACGGGGGCAGGGGCCTCCTACGAGCAGTACTTC | TRBJ2-7 | - | TRBV19 | -
CASSEGRGLNSPLHF | TGTGCCAGCAGTGAAGGCCGGGGACTGAATTCACCCCTCCACTTT | TRBJ1-6 | many | TRBV2 | -
CASSFNTGELFF | TGTGCCAGCAGCTTCAACACCGGGGAGCTGTTTTTT | TRBJ2-2 | many | TRBV27 | -
CSARLPLDTEAFF | TGCAGTGCTAGACTACCTTTGGACACTGAAGCTTTCTTT | TRBJ1-1 | many | TRBV20-1 | -
CASSEVYPDVGELFF | TGTGCCAGCAGTGAAGTTTATCCAGACGTCGGGGAGCTGTTTTTT | TRBJ2-2 | few | TRBV6-1 | -
CSVQSRFYEQYF | TGCAGCGTACAGTCGAGGTTTTACGAGCAGTACTTC | TRBJ2-7 | many | TRBV29-1 | -
CASSSLRTGVNTGELFF | TGTGCCAGCAGCTCACTCCGGACAGGGGTGAACACCGGGGAGCTGTTTTTT | TRBJ2-2 | - | TRBV5-1 | TRBD1
CASSRLGGVEAFF | TGTGCCAGCAGCCGTCTTGGGGGAGTAGAAGCTTTCTTT | TRBJ1-1 | many | TRBV11-3 | -
CSAIPPGTGYEKLFF | TGCAGTGCCATACCCCCCGGGACAGGGTATGAAAAACTGTTTTTT | TRBJ1-4 | many | TRBV20-1 | TRBD1
CASSDGSGRYGYTF | TGTGCCAGCAGTGACGGGAGCGGCCGCTATGGCTACACCTTC | TRBJ1-2 | many | TRBV2 | -
CASSQGAGGPEAFF | TGTGCCAGCAGCCAAGGCGCGGGGGGGCCTGAAGCTTTCTTT | TRBJ1-1 | many | TRBV3-1 | -
CASSQRLEQFF | TGCGCCAGCAGCCAGCGTCTTGAGCAGTTCTTC | TRBJ2-1 | many | TRBV4-1 | -
CASSSGQGSTEAFF | TGTGCCAGCAGCTCGGGACAGGGAAGCACTGAAGCTTTCTTT | TRBJ1-1 | many | TRBV7-3 | TRBD1
CAWDFGGSSYNEQFF | TGTGCCTGGGATTTTGGGGGGAGCTCCTACAATGAGCAGTTCTTC | TRBJ2-1 | many | TRBV30 | -
CASSEDPSRNEQFF | TGTGCCAGCAGTGAGGACCCTAGTCGGAATGAGCAGTTCTTC | TRBJ2-1 | - | TRBV2 | -
CASSLKWPSGNTIYF | TGTGCCAGCAGTCTAAAGTGGCCCTCTGGAAACACCATATATTTT | TRBJ1-3 | - | TRBV6-1 | -
CASSLVTGLTDTQYF | TGTGCCAGCAGCTTGGTTACAGGCTTGACAGATACGCAGTATTTT | TRBJ2-3 | few | TRBV5-4 | -
CASSSPTRSPHF | TGTGCCAGCAGTTCTCCGACGAGGTCCCCCCACTTT | TRBJ1-6 | - | TRBV28 | -
CASRLAQGEAFF | TGCGCCAGCAGGTTAGCACAGGGTGAAGCTTTCTTT | TRBJ1-1 | - | TRBV5-1 | -
CSARLPLWAAYGYTF | TGCAGTGCTAGACTCCCACTTTGGGCAGCCTATGGCTACACCTTC | TRBJ1-2 | many | TRBV20-1 | -
CSTELGRNSNQPQHF | TGCAGTACCGAGCTAGGACGGAATAGCAATCAGCCCCAGCATTTT | TRBJ1-5 | few | TRBV20-1 | -
CSASPGFSNQPQHF | TGCAGTGCCTCCCCGGGGTTTAGCAATCAGCCCCAGCATTTT | TRBJ1-5 | many | TRBV20-1 | -
CASSLEVRGSAGELFF | TGCGCCAGCAGCTTGGAAGTCAGGGGTAGTGCCGGGGAGCTGTTTTTT | TRBJ2-2 | - | TRBV5-1 | -
CASSYLQGTNTEAFF | TGTGCCAGCAGTTATCTACAGGGGACTAACACTGAAGCTTTCTTT | TRBJ1-1 | few | TRBV27 | TRBD1
CASSFPRGSPLHF | TGTGCCAGCAGCTTCCCCAGAGGGTCACCCCTCCACTTT | TRBJ1-6 | - | TRBV13 | -
CASSQVGQGGRTQYF | TGTGCCAGCAGCCAAGTCGGCCAGGGGGGGAGGACCCAGTACTTC | TRBJ2-5 | many | TRBV3-1 | -
CSARDLFLAGGQETQYF | TGCAGTGCTAGAGACCTCTTCCTAGCGGGGGGACAGGAGACCCAGTACTTC | TRBJ2-5 | many | TRBV20-1 | TRBD2
CASSQDQRTGYHPPLHF | TGTGCCAGCAGCCAAGATCAGAGGACAGGGTATCATCCACCCCTCCACTTT | TRBJ1-6 | few | TRBV3-1 | TRBD1
CAWSAGTGAHEQYF | TGTGCCTGGAGTGCCGGGACAGGGGCCCACGAGCAGTACTTC | TRBJ2-7 | many | TRBV30 | TRBD1
CASSRRGLGLQETQYF | TGTGCCAGCAGCAGACGGGGGTTGGGGCTCCAAGAGACCCAGTACTTC | TRBJ2-5 | many | TRBV12-3/TRBV12-4 | -
CASSFDRDTEAFF | TGTGCCAGCTCATTTGACAGGGACACTGAAGCTTTCTTT | TRBJ1-1 | many | TRBV18 | TRBD1
CASGRTNTEAFF | TGCGCCAGCGGCAGGACCAACACTGAAGCTTTCTTT | TRBJ1-1 | many | TRBV5-1 | -
CASRKMGGLAQETQYF | TGTGCCAGTAGGAAAATGGGGGGACTAGCACAAGAGACCCAGTACTTC | TRBJ2-5 | few | TRBV19 | TRBD2
CASGRGGRLNTEAFF | TGTGCCAGCGGGAGGGGGGGACGGTTGAACACTGAAGCTTTCTTT | TRBJ1-1 | few | TRBV5-8 | -